This note documents a single TCR beta chain sequence. A junction boundary mismatches the germline segment, possibly from a read error. CDR1 and CDR2 from the germline V gene are SGDLS and YYNGEE. The CDR3 covers 12 residues. The sample is drawn from a study of blood T cell repertoires in COVID-19. The overall study: Both acute and convalescent COVID-19 samples were obtained from the United States, Italy and Spain. Sample material is recorded as cDNA or gDNA derived from T cells, B-cell-depleted T cells, or PBMCs.

Original handling: Reference gene primer amplification yielded estimated nucleated cell counts. TCRdb's table, derived via immunoSEQ multiplex PCR, lists solely in-frame clones and lacks some. That table furnishes V, J and clone size, whereas the DNA furnished D and trimming. The sample consists of some 190,000 clones, approximately 83% of them appearing once. The rearrangement links TRBV9 to TRBJ2-7; TRBD2 aligns across 9 bases. This receptor was identified in a man in his 60s with acute or convalescent COVID-19. The specimen sequenced was peripheral blood. This CDR3 reads CASTWRGREGKF. Written as DNA, the CDR3 is TGTGCCAGCACCTGGAGGGGGCGGGAGGGTAAGTTC.